This T cell receptor beta chain originates from a study of shared clonotypes between healthy human individuals. Study-level findings and limits: For naive CD4 cells, around 5% of clonotypes were shared across a handful of donors.

CD45RO-negative cells were positively selected for CCR7, leaving out terminally differentiated effector memory CD45RA+ cells. Clones were read by immunoSEQ multiplex PCR, and TCRdb kept only the in-frame ones, dropping some. The sample has more than 2 million clones, roughly 95% seen once; the top ten hold approximately 1.6%. Points on this clone: What it binds is not known.

Sequenced sample: naive CD8+ T cells from PBMCs. The sequence came from a man aged 18 to 30 in good health. Some clones in this sample may be carry-over from other donors' samples.

The CDR3 DNA follows: TGTGCCAGCAGCCCTACTGGACTCGGCAATGAGCAGTTCTTC. It specifies CASSPTGLGNEQFF. This sequence joins TRBV7-8 and TRBJ2-1; D possibly corresponds to TRBD2 (5 bases). The CDR3 loop spans 14 amino acids. CDR1 and CDR2 from the germline V gene are SGHVS and FQNEAQ. V dropped 5 bases and J dropped 6 bases, with 14 bases sitting between them.